The rows below give T cell receptor beta chains drawn from one sample of a study of OX40 agonist ivuxolimab in advanced cancers. Data came from immunoSEQ multiplex PCR; TCRdb stores just in-frame clones and leaves some out. This sample carries around 41,000 clones, around 85% of them seen once, and the ten largest clones take around 2.7%. The sequenced sample was CD4+ or CD8+ T cells sorted from blood, obtained in a trial of the OX40 agonist ivuxolimab. These TCRs come from an adult with an advanced solid tumor such as melanoma, head and neck, liver or kidney cancer. Both conserved end residues are part of each CDR3. D genes are given only for firm matches. Part of the rows lack a size; the others show once, few, many or a class for expanded clones.

cdr3_nt | cdr3_aa | clone_size | d_call | j_call | cdr3_length | v_call
TGTGCCAGCACCAAAGGGCTGCCAAGCACAGATACGCAGTATTTT | CASTKGLPSTDTQYF | - | - | TRBJ2-3 | 15 | TRBV7-2
TGTGCCAGCACTTTGGCAGATACGCAGTATTTT | CASTLADTQYF | - | - | TRBJ2-3 | 11 | TRBV2
TGTGCCAGCAGTGGTGGGACTAGCGGGACCGGGGAGCTGTTTTTT | CASSGGTSGTGELFF | - | TRBD2 | TRBJ2-2 | 15 | TRBV6-1
TGTGCCAGTAGTATACCGGGACAGGGGAGCTACGAGCAGTACTTC | CASSIPGQGSYEQYF | - | TRBD1 | TRBJ2-7 | 15 | TRBV19
TGTGCCAGCCTGAGAACGTACCCGAACACTGAAGCTTTCTTT | CASLRTYPNTEAFF | - | - | TRBJ1-1 | 14 | TRBV27
TGTGCCAGCAGCGTAGTGGATAACACCGGGGAGCTGTTTTTT | CASSVVDNTGELFF | - | - | TRBJ2-2 | 14 | TRBV9
TGTGCCAGCAGCTTTCTAGGGCGCGGATGGGGCTACACCTTC | CASSFLGRGWGYTF | - | - | TRBJ1-2 | 14 | TRBV5-6
TGTGCCACTGCGGGACTCACAAGCGCAGATACGCAGTATTTT | CATAGLTSADTQYF | few | - | TRBJ2-3 | 14 | TRBV10-3
TGTGCCAGCAGGGGTGTCAATCAGCCCCAGCATTTT | CASRGVNQPQHF | - | - | TRBJ1-5 | 12 | TRBV28
TGTGCCAGCAGGGGGACAGGGACCTACAATGAGCAGTTCTTC | CASRGTGTYNEQFF | once | TRBD1 | TRBJ2-1 | 14 | TRBV4-2
TGTGCCAGCAGCTTAGGGGGGACTAGCGACAATGAGCAGTTCTTC | CASSLGGTSDNEQFF | - | TRBD2 | TRBJ2-1 | 15 | TRBV7-6
TGTGCCAGCAGCTTAGAGGTCATCGGGGGGTATGGCTACACCTTC | CASSLEVIGGYGYTF | - | - | TRBJ1-2 | 15 | TRBV7-2
TGTGCCATCAGGGCCGGGCCCCCAAGACCCGAGCAGTACTTC | CAIRAGPPRPEQYF | - | - | TRBJ2-7 | 14 | TRBV10-3
TGTGCCTGGAGTGGACTAGCGGGGCTCTACGAGCAGTACTTC | CAWSGLAGLYEQYF | - | TRBD2 | TRBJ2-7 | 14 | TRBV30
TGTGCCTGGAACGCCAGGGGGCCGGGAAACACCATATATTTT | CAWNARGPGNTIYF | - | TRBD1 | TRBJ1-3 | 14 | TRBV30
TGTGCCAGTAGTATACGGGGACTAGCGGGAGGTCACGAGCAGTACTTC | CASSIRGLAGGHEQYF | once | TRBD2 | TRBJ2-7 | 16 | TRBV19
TGTGCCAGCGCCCACTACGAGCAGTACTTC | CASAHYEQYF | - | - | TRBJ2-7 | 10 | TRBV25-1
TGTGCTAGCAGCTTATCGACTGCCAATGAGCAGTTCTTC | CASSLSTANEQFF | - | - | TRBJ2-1 | 13 | TRBV7-7
TGTGCCAGTAGTATCGCCCCCGGGCCCCAGGGGTGGGAGACCCAGTACTTC | CASSIAPGPQGWETQYF | - | - | TRBJ2-5 | 17 | TRBV19
TGCAGCGTGAGACACTCTCTAGGGAATGAGCAGTTCTTC | CSVRHSLGNEQFF | few | - | TRBJ2-1 | 13 | TRBV29-1
TGTGCCACCAGCAGAGTGGGGACAACCTCCTACAATGAGCAGTTCTTC | CATSRVGTTSYNEQFF | - | - | TRBJ2-1 | 16 | TRBV15
TGTGCCTGGAGCCTCACCGGGACTAGACGGGAGACCCAGTACTTC | CAWSLTGTRRETQYF | - | TRBD2 | TRBJ2-5 | 15 | TRBV30
TGTGCCAGAAGCTTGGACCCGCAGCTCGTTAAACCCCCTCACACCTTC | CARSLDPQLVKPPHTF | - | - | TRBJ1-2 | 16 | TRBV7-5
TGTGCCAGCAGCTTGGGCCTAGCCCGGCAGACCCAGTACTTC | CASSLGLARQTQYF | - | - | TRBJ2-5 | 14 | TRBV5-6
TGCGCCAGCAGCCAAGAACAGGGCAGGTCCTATGGCTACACCTTC | CASSQEQGRSYGYTF | - | - | TRBJ1-2 | 15 | TRBV4-1
TGTGCCACCGGGGGGATAGGCTACAATGAGCAGTTCTTC | CATGGIGYNEQFF | - | TRBD2 | TRBJ2-1 | 13 | TRBV28
TGTGCCAGCAGCTCAAACTCGGGAGGGACAGATACGCAGTATTTT | CASSSNSGGTDTQYF | - | TRBD2 | TRBJ2-3 | 15 | TRBV7-9
TGTGCCAGCAGTCTCCCGGGGACAGGGGTTGAAAAACTGTTTTTT | CASSLPGTGVEKLFF | few | TRBD1 | TRBJ1-4 | 15 | TRBV28
TGTGCCAGCAGCTTAGTTGGGGGCCCCACTGAAGCTTTCTTT | CASSLVGGPTEAFF | - | - | TRBJ1-1 | 14 | TRBV7-9
TGTGCCAGCATGGAGCAAAGCGGGGAGCTGTTTTTT | CASMEQSGELFF | - | - | TRBJ2-2 | 12 | TRBV7-6
TGTGCCAGTGTTAGGCAGGGCACGAACACTGAAGCTTTCTTT | CASVRQGTNTEAFF | - | - | TRBJ1-1 | 14 | TRBV27
TGTGCCAGCAGCTTAGTCGGGAGCCCGAACACCGGGGAGCTGTTTTTT | CASSLVGSPNTGELFF | - | - | TRBJ2-2 | 16 | TRBV7-6
TGCGCCAGCAGCTTGCGTACAACAGGGTCCGCCGAGCAGTACTTC | CASSLRTTGSAEQYF | - | - | TRBJ2-7 | 15 | TRBV5-1
TGCAGCGTTGGGTCTGGACAGGGGTCTGGGTCGAGGGAGCAGTACTTC | CSVGSGQGSGSREQYF | - | TRBD1 | TRBJ2-7 | 16 | TRBV29-1
TGTGCCTGGAGCAGAGGACAGGGCTATCAGCCCCAGCATTTT | CAWSRGQGYQPQHF | - | TRBD1 | TRBJ1-5 | 14 | TRBV30
TGTGCCAGCAGTCGGGCCAGTGGTGGCTACACCTTC | CASSRASGGYTF | - | - | TRBJ1-2 | 12 | TRBV2
TGCGCCAGCAGTCAAGGGTTTTGGGAGCTGTTTTTT | CASSQGFWELFF | - | - | TRBJ2-2 | 12 | TRBV23-1
TGTGCCAGCCTCGGGGACAGAAATTACGAGCAGTACTTC | CASLGDRNYEQYF | - | TRBD1 | TRBJ2-7 | 13 | TRBV2
TGTGCCTGGAGTGTAACGTCAGCCAAAAACATTCAGTACTTC | CAWSVTSAKNIQYF | - | - | TRBJ2-4 | 14 | TRBV30
TGTGCCAGCAGTCGTGGGAGCTCTGGAAACACCATATATTTT | CASSRGSSGNTIYF | - | - | TRBJ1-3 | 14 | TRBV6-5
TGTGCCAGCGGACTCGGGACTAACTACAATGAGCAGTTCTTC | CASGLGTNYNEQFF | - | TRBD2 | TRBJ2-1 | 14 | TRBV9
TGTGCCAGCAACGGACAGGGGACAGCGGGAGGGCCCATTGATGAGCAGTTCTTC | CASNGQGTAGGPIDEQFF | - | - | TRBJ2-1 | 18 | TRBV27
TGCGCCAGCAGCTTGGAAGGCGGGAGGTGGAATGAGCAGTTCTTC | CASSLEGGRWNEQFF | - | TRBD2 | TRBJ2-1 | 15 | TRBV5-1
TGTGCCAGCAGCTCTAGGTTCGAGACCCAGTACTTC | CASSSRFETQYF | - | - | TRBJ2-5 | 12 | TRBV11-2
TGTGCCAGCAGCTTACGACTCTACAATGAGCAGTTCTTC | CASSLRLYNEQFF | - | - | TRBJ2-1 | 13 | TRBV7-9
TGTGCCACCAGCAGAGCCGAAGGGTTGGATGGCTACACCTTC | CATSRAEGLDGYTF | - | - | TRBJ1-2 | 14 | TRBV15
TGCGCCAGCAGCCAAGAGGACAGGGCTGGAAACACCATATATTTT | CASSQEDRAGNTIYF | medium-sized | TRBD1 | TRBJ1-3 | 15 | TRBV4-1
TGTGCCAGCAGCGCGGCGGGCACTTCCTACAATGAGCAGTTCTTC | CASSAAGTSYNEQFF | once | - | TRBJ2-1 | 15 | TRBV9
TGTGCCACGGCAGGAGCGATCAACAATGAGCAGTTCTTC | CATAGAINNEQFF | - | - | TRBJ2-1 | 13 | TRBV19
TGCGCCAGCAGCCGGGACAGGGGCTATGGCTACACCTTC | CASSRDRGYGYTF | - | TRBD1 | TRBJ1-2 | 13 | TRBV10-1
TGTGCCAGCAGCTTAGGGCAACTAACTGAAGCTTTCTTT | CASSLGQLTEAFF | - | - | TRBJ1-1 | 13 | TRBV7-2
TGTGCCAGCTCACCACCGGGTGGCGGGAGTGATGAGCAGTTCTTC | CASSPPGGGSDEQFF | few | TRBD2 | TRBJ2-1 | 15 | TRBV18
TGTGCCAGCAGTTTATCGTCTCAGCCCCAGCATTTT | CASSLSSQPQHF | few | - | TRBJ1-5 | 12 | TRBV28
TGTGCCAGCAGTTACGGGGTTGTCTATGGCTACACCTTC | CASSYGVVYGYTF | - | - | TRBJ1-2 | 13 | TRBV6-5
TGTGCCAGCAGCTTAAGAGACAGGGGAAAGACCCAGTACTTC | CASSLRDRGKTQYF | - | TRBD1 | TRBJ2-5 | 14 | TRBV7-3
TGTGCCAGCAGCTTAGAAGGAGTCCGGGGGGATGAGCAGTTCTTC | CASSLEGVRGDEQFF | few | TRBD2 | TRBJ2-1 | 15 | TRBV11-3
TGTGCCAGTAGTATAGGCCCGGCGAACTACGAGCAGTACTTC | CASSIGPANYEQYF | - | - | TRBJ2-7 | 14 | TRBV19